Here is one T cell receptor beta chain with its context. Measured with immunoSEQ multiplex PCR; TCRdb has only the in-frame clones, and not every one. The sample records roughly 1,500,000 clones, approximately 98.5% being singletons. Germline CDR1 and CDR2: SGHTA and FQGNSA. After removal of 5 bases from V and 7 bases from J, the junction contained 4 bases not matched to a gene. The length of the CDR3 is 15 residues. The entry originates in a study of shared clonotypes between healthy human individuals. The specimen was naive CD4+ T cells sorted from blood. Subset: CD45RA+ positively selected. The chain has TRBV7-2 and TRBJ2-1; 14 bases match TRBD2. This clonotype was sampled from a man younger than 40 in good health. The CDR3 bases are TGTGCCAGCAGCCCGACTAGCGGGAGGGGGAATGAGCAGTTCTTC. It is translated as CASSPTSGRGNEQFF.